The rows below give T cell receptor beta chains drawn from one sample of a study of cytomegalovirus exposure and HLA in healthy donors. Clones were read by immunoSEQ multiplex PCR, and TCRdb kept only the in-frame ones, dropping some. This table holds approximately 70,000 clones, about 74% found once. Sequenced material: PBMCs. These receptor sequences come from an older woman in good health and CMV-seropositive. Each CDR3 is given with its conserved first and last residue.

CDR3: CASSSDRPNTGELFF; V: TRBV7-9; J: TRBJ2-2
CDR3: CASSPSGGYGYTF; V: TRBV11-2; J: TRBJ1-2
CDR3: CSVGDSEAFF; V: TRBV29-1; J: TRBJ1-1
CDR3: CASSQGQGLGYEQYF; V: TRBV4-2; J: NA
CDR3: CASSQDRGTPLHF; V: TRBV4-1; J: TRBJ1-6
CDR3: CASSLWGDRGQPQHF; V: TRBV5-8; J: TRBJ1-5
CDR3: CASRNEGQNTEAFF; V: TRBV5-1; J: TRBJ1-1
CDR3: CASGGPQGYEQYF; V: TRBV5-1; J: TRBJ2-7
CDR3: CASRDDKGFYEQYF; V: TRBV21-1; J: TRBJ2-7
CDR3: CAWTLRRNYGYTF; V: TRBV30; J: TRBJ1-2
CDR3: CASSPDRVGQPQHF; V: TRBV18; J: TRBJ1-5
CDR3: CASRELARGNYGYTF; V: TRBV6-5; J: TRBJ1-2